Shown below are 2 T cell receptor beta chains from a single sample sequenced in a study of beta chain features in type 1 diabetes listed by TCRdb under 2018. Library construction relied on the immunoSEQ multiplex PCR assay. The entire isolated RNA was reverse transcribed using the High Capacity cDNA Reverse Transcription Kit, and thus expressed TCRB transcripts were sequenced. The immuneACCESS repertoire file appears here via TCRdb, limited to in-frame rearrangements. These files lack a portion of the clones; in checked studies, under half of the deficit traces to unresolved V genes, and the cause of the others is not known. For this sample there are hundreds of thousands of clones; 15% to 20% appear just once. Roughly 0.025% of the sample is in the top ten clones. The specimen sequenced was naive CD4+ T cells from blood. Taken with the paper, the label for cell subset or site translates to: true naive CD4+ T cells. Source of these receptors: a woman between 18 and 29 years old in good health.

The rearrangement links TRBV15 to TRBJ1-3; D possibly corresponds to TRBD1 (6 bases). CDR1 and CDR2 (germline): LNHNV, YYDKDF (reference sequence). This CDR3 is 17 amino acids long. Deletions cut 2 bases from V and 4 bases from J, with 18 bases between. DNA for the CDR3: TGTGCCACCAGCAGACGCCAACAACAGACAGGAGGAAACACCATATATTTT. It encodes CATSRRQQQTGGNTIYF.

This clone turned up a few times. A junction boundary mismatches the germline segment, possibly from a read error. This sequence joins TRBV11-2 and TRBJ2-7; either TRBD1 or TRBD2 may fit D (5 bases each). There are 12 residues in the CDR3. Germline V CDR1 and CDR2: SGHAT, FQNNGV. In DNA, the CDR3 is TGTGCCAGCAGCCCACAGACCGGGACGGCTTTCTTC. It codes for CASSPQTGTAFF.